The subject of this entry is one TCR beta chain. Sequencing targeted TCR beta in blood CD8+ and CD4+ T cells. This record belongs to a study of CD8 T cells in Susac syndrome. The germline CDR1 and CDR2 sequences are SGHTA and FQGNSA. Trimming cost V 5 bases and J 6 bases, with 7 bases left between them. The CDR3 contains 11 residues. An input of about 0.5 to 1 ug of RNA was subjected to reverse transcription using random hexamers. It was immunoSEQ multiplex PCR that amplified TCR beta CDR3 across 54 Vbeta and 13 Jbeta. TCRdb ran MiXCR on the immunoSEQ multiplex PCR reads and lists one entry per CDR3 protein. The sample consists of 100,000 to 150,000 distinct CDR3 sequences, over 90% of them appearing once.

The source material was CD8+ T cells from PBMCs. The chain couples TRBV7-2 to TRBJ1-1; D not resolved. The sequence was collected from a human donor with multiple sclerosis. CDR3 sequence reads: CASSGSAEAFF. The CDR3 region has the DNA TGTGCCAGCAGCGGGTCCGCTGAAGCTTTCTTT. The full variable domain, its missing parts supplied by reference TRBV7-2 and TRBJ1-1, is GAGVSQSPSNKVTEKGKDVELRCDPISGHTALYWYRQSLGQGLEFLIYFQGNSAPDKSGLPSDRFSAERTGGSVSTLTIQRTQQEDSAVYLCASSGSAEAFFGQGTRLTVV.